Below, 8 T cell receptor beta chains from the same sample are listed, as sequenced in a study of T cells in Graves' hyperthyroidism and ophthalmopathy. The investigators amplified TCR beta CDR3 regions from RNA transcripts. During a first-round RT-PCR of the TCR CDR3, the HTBI primer set was used. TCRdb re-called the multiplex PCR reads through MiXCR, storing one row per CDR3 protein. Of about 95,000 distinct CDR3 sequences in the sample, about 40% are singletons; the top ten hold roughly 10%. The sample comprised peripheral blood or thyroid tissue (not recorded which). Every receptor here comes from a woman in her thirties with Graves' hyperthyroidism.

The V and J genes are TRBV5-1 and TRBJ2-2, with unresolved D. CDR1 is SGHRS and CDR2 is YFSETQ in the germline V gene. CDR3 length: 13 residues. V lost 4 bases, J lost 7 bases, and 11 bases lay in between. As DNA, the CDR3 is TGCGCCAGCAGCCCCGAAGGGTTCGGGGAGCTGTTTTTT. It is translated as CASSPEGFGELFF. The full variable domain, its missing parts supplied by reference TRBV5-1 and TRBJ2-2, is KAGVTQTPRYLIKTRGQQVTLSCSPISGHRSVSWYQQTPGQGLQFLFEYFSETQRNKGNFPGRFSGRQFSNSRSEMNVSTLELGDSALYLCASSPEGFGELFFGEGSRLTVL.

This chain connects TRBV7-3 to TRBJ1-5; tentative D call: TRBD1 (5 bases). With 11 bases removed from V and 9 bases from J, the gap between germline ends came to 23 bases. Per the germline V gene, CDR1 is SGHTA and CDR2 is FQGTGA. There are 14 residues in the CDR3. CDR3 region: CAWSSGREEAPQHF. CDR3 nucleotide sequence: TGTGCCTGGAGTTCAGGCAGGGAAGAGGCGCCCCAGCATTTT.

As for this clonotype: This may come from a read error, since a much larger clone is one base off. The chain has TRBV7-9 and TRBJ2-7; 9 bases agree with TRBD1. Germline CDR1 reads SEHNR; CDR2 reads FQNEAQ (reference sequence). Losses at the gene ends were 6 bases for V and 3 bases for J; bases not matched to a gene: 15. There are 17 residues in the CDR3. CDR3 amino acids: CASSPTATGGIRYEQYF. In DNA, the CDR3 is TGTGCCAGCAGTCCCACAGCCACAGGGGGCATCCGCTACGAGCAGTACTTC.

For this clonotype: One junction end disagrees with the germline gene, perhaps due to a read error. The V and J genes are TRBV7-2 and TRBJ1-2; 7 nucleotides agree with TRBD1. CDR1 SGHTA and CDR2 FQGNSA come from the germline V gene. The CDR3 is made up of 16 amino acids. The CDR3 here is CAGSLGADRANYGYTF. The CDR3 DNA reads as TGTGCCGGCAGCTTGGGGGCAGACAGGGCTAACTATGGCTACACCTTC.

This clonotype was observed many times. This rearrangement joins TRBV7-9 to TRBJ1-2, with D tentatively TRBD1 (6 bases). The CDR3 has 13 residues. Per the germline V gene, CDR1 is SEHNR and CDR2 is FQNEAQ (reference sequence). The V end lost 2 bases, the J end lost 6 bases, and 10 bases lay between the germline ends. The CDR3, as DNA: TGTGCCAGCAGCTTAAGGGGGGTAGATGGCTACACCTTC. Its protein is CASSLRGVDGYTF.

At least ten counts were recorded for this clonotype. This chain joins TRBV10-3 and TRBJ2-2; the match to TRBD2 covers 8 bases. Per the germline V gene, CDR1 is ENHRY and CDR2 is SYGVKD. Germline trimming cut 3 bases from V and 0 bases from J; bases unmatched to any gene: 12. CDR3 length: 19 amino acids. The CDR3 region is CAISESAGLAGANTGELFF. The CDR3 coding sequence is TGTGCCATCAGTGAATCGGCGGGGCTAGCGGGCGCGAACACCGGGGAGCTGTTTTTT.

The chain links TRBV6-1 to TRBJ1-4, with unresolved D. Trimming left V 2 bases short and J 10 bases short, with 14 bases between. In germline, CDR1 is MNHNS, CDR2 SASEGT. This CDR3 has 14 residues. The CDR3 DNA sequence: TGTGCCAGCAGTGAATGGTTGTACTCTGGAAAACTGTTTTTT. This sequence encodes CASSEWLYSGKLFF.

Many counts were recorded for this clonotype. The chain combines TRBV5-5 with TRBJ1-5; 9 nucleotides align to TRBD1. CDR1 is SGHKS, CDR2 YYEKEE, per germline (reference sequence). The CDR3 sequence is 15 residues long. V trimming: 5 bases; J trimming: 3 bases; junction bases outside the gene matches: 6. The CDR3 sequence is CASRQGAFDNQPQHF. The CDR3 nucleotides are TGTGCCAGCAGACAGGGGGCATTTGACAATCAGCCCCAGCATTTT.